This TCR beta chain stems from a study of regulatory T cells in long-lasting Graves disease. General study points: Persistent patients had a count of shared public clonotypes (2,741) that exceeded that of new patients (approximately 1,000).

The time point was: newly diagnosed GD, antithyroid drugs for less than 3 months. The TCR library used RNA extracted from PBMCs. Researchers made TCR beta libraries by using iRepertoire HTBI primers and running Arm-PCR on CDR3 regions. TCRdb re-called the multiplex PCR reads with MiXCR, one entry per CDR3 protein. The table lists 550,000 to 600,000 distinct CDR3 sequences, 15% to 20% of them singletons, with about 12% in the top ten. This CDR3 spans 14 amino acids. Looked up from germline, CDR1 is MNHNS and CDR2 is SASEGT. With regard to this clonotype: What it binds is not known. A read error may explain this, as a much larger clone is one base away.

These data also featured in a second study, about T cells in Graves' hyperthyroidism and ophthalmopathy. That paper states: Uncontrolled infection, other autoimmune disease, pregnancy or lactation excluded patients. The model predicted ophthalmopathy a median approximately seven months before onset.

The sequences come from peripheral blood mononuclear cells (PBMCs), collected at new diagnosis, from a patient treated with antithyroid drugs. The receptor comes from a man younger than 35 with Graves disease. This chain links TRBV6-1 with TRBJ1-1; D is perhaps TRBD1 (5 bases). The CDR3 nucleotides read TGTGCCAGCAGACCAGGGAGTAAGTGGACTGGAGCTTTCTTT. This gives the protein CASRPGSKWTGAFF.